The rows below give T cell receptor beta chains drawn from one sample of a study of long-term antiretroviral therapy in people with HIV. Assay used: immunoSEQ multiplex PCR; TCRdb lists only in-frame clones, some missing. The data hold tens of thousands of clones, with more than 80% observed a single time. This material consisted of unsorted PBMCs, taken 3.2 years before starting antiretroviral therapy. Every receptor here comes from a man aged 50-60 years with HIV. The CDR3 runs from the conserved cysteine through the conserved F or W. Each record gives: J gene, D gene, V gene, clone size, CDR3 protein, CDR3 DNA. D genes are given only for firm matches. Only part of the rows carry a size: once, few, many, or a class if the clone is expanded.

>TRBJ2-1|TRBD2|TRBV10-3|.
CAISQAGAHYNEQFF
TGTGCCATCAGTCAAGCGGGAGCCCACTACAATGAGCAGTTCTTC
>TRBJ2-5|.|TRBV6-1|once
CASKWSWQTQYF
TGTGCCAGCAAATGGTCTTGGCAGACCCAGTACTTC
>TRBJ2-5|.|TRBV28|.
CASSLNGVTQYF
TGTGCCAGCAGTTTGAACGGGGTAACCCAGTACTTC
>TRBJ2-3|.|TRBV19|.
CASRRDTTDTQYF
TGTGCCAGTAGAAGGGACACCACAGATACGCAGTATTTT
>TRBJ1-2|.|TRBV4-1|.
CASSQYTANSMEGYTF
TGCGCCAGCAGCCAGTACACAGCGAACTCTATGGAGGGCTACACCTTC
>TRBJ2-5|TRBD2|TRBV5-4|.
CASSRSGGAETQYF
TGTGCCAGCAGCCGTAGCGGGGGGGCCGAGACCCAGTACTTC
>TRBJ2-3|.|TRBV4-2|.
CASSQPGSISTDTQYF
TGTGCCAGCAGCCAACCCGGATCCATAAGCACAGATACGCAGTATTTT
>TRBJ2-3|.|TRBV20-1|once
CSARFGDTQYF
TGCAGTGCTAGATTCGGGGATACGCAGTATTTT
>TRBJ2-3|.|TRBV27|.
CASSLLAGYTDTQYF
TGTGCCAGCAGTTTATTGGCGGGGTACACAGATACGCAGTATTTT
>TRBJ1-3|.|TRBV28|.
CASSLVGGRFGNTIYF
TGTGCCAGCAGCCTTGTAGGGGGTCGTTTTGGAAACACCATATATTTT
>TRBJ2-7|.|TRBV6-1|.
CASSEDPNSYEQYF
TGTGCCAGCAGTGAAGATCCCAACTCCTACGAGCAGTACTTC
>TRBJ2-1|.|TRBV5-8|once
CASSRESQVDNEQFF
TGTGCCAGCAGCCGGGAGAGCCAAGTGGACAATGAGCAGTTCTTC
>TRBJ2-5|TRBD2|TRBV18|.
CASSLAGGRQETQYF
TGTGCCAGCTCACTAGCGGGGGGGCGTCAAGAGACCCAGTACTTC
>TRBJ1-3|TRBD1|TRBV30|.
CAWGQGISGNTIYF
TGTGCCTGGGGACAGGGAATCTCTGGAAACACCATATATTTT
>TRBJ2-2|.|TRBV7-2|.
CASSADWNTGELFF
TGTGCCAGCAGCGCTGACTGGAACACCGGGGAGCTGTTTTTT
>TRBJ2-7|.|TRBV18|.
CASSPKGLRYEQYF
TGTGCCAGCTCACCTAAGGGACTCCGCTACGAGCAGTACTTC
>TRBJ1-5|.|TRBV1|.
CTSSQVTRRGPIQPQHF
TGCACCAGCAGCCAAGTGACGAGGAGGGGACCTATTCAGCCCCAGCATTTT
>TRBJ1-4|TRBD1|TRBV5-1|.
CASSPGTVVNEKLFF
TGCGCCAGCAGCCCAGGGACAGTCGTTAATGAAAAACTGTTTTTT
>TRBJ2-7|.|TRBV7-2|.
CASSVSRWQISYEQYF
TGTGCCAGCAGCGTGTCCCGTTGGCAGATTAGCTACGAGCAGTACTTC
>TRBJ2-6|TRBD1|TRBV7-9|.
CASSSLWDRVFGANVLTF
TGTGCCAGCAGCTCTCTATGGGACAGGGTCTTTGGGGCCAACGTCCTGACTTTC
>TRBJ1-5|.|TRBV27|.
CASSWSPQNQPQHF
TGTGCCAGCAGTTGGAGTCCTCAAAATCAGCCCCAGCATTTT
>TRBJ1-3|.|TRBV5-4|.
CASSPGGGAGNTIYF
TGTGCCAGCAGCCCTGGAGGGGGAGCTGGAAACACCATATATTTT
>TRBJ2-1|.|TRBV5-1|once
CASSLVGTLVVANEQFF
TGCGCCAGCAGCTTGGTCGGGACCCTAGTAGTCGCCAATGAGCAGTTCTTC
>TRBJ1-3|TRBD1|TRBV6-5|.
CASSSDRGQGNTIYF
TGTGCCAGCAGTTCCGACAGGGGGCAGGGAAACACCATATATTTT
>TRBJ2-1|.|TRBV7-3|.
CASSLKPDYYNEQFF
TGTGCCAGCAGCCTAAAGCCGGATTACTACAATGAGCAGTTCTTC
>TRBJ1-1|.|TRBV11-2|once
CASSLMEVTEAFF
TGTGCCAGCAGCTTAATGGAGGTCACTGAAGCTTTCTTT
>TRBJ2-3|TRBD1|TRBV5-5|.
CASSIGTVSTDTQYF
TGTGCCAGCAGCATCGGGACAGTCAGCACAGATACGCAGTATTTT
>TRBJ2-5|TRBD2|TRBV5-5|.
CASSWTGGAAGETQYF
TGTGCCAGCAGCTGGACGGGGGGGGCCGCGGGAGAGACCCAGTACTTC
>TRBJ1-5|TRBD1|TRBV27|once
CASSFGIPGQGRGNQPQHF
TGTGCCAGCAGTTTTGGGATTCCGGGACAGGGAAGGGGCAATCAGCCCCAGCATTTT
>TRBJ2-3|TRBD2|TRBV9|.
CASSAGGGINTDTQYF
TGTGCCAGCAGCGCCGGGGGAGGGATCAACACAGATACGCAGTATTTT
>TRBJ2-1|.|TRBV2|.
CASSERQTGEQFF
TGTGCCAGCAGTGAGAGGCAGACGGGTGAGCAGTTCTTC
>TRBJ2-5|.|TRBV30|.
CAWGGPSQYF
TGTGCCTGGGGGGGACCGTCCCAGTACTTC
>TRBJ2-1|.|TRBV5-1|.
CASSLAGRAGPNEQFF
TGCGCCAGCAGCTTGGCGGGTCGGGCAGGTCCGAATGAGCAGTTCTTC
>TRBJ1-3|.|TRBV7-2|.
CASSLIGDRNTIYF
TGTGCCAGCAGCTTGATCGGGGACAGAAACACCATATATTTT
>TRBJ1-1|.|TRBV15|.
CATSGTGFGTEAFF
TGTGCCACCAGCGGCACAGGGTTTGGCACTGAAGCTTTCTTT
>TRBJ1-1|TRBD1|TRBV6-1|.
CASSETGVYTEAFF
TGTGCCAGCAGTGAGACAGGGGTGTACACTGAAGCTTTCTTT
>TRBJ1-1|TRBD1|TRBV11-3|.
CASSLRQGTEAFF
TGTGCCAGCAGCCTTCGACAGGGCACTGAAGCTTTCTTT
>TRBJ1-2|.|TRBV7-2|.
CASSLPPSQAGYTF
TGTGCCAGCAGCTTACCCCCGTCCCAGGCTGGCTACACCTTC
>TRBJ1-3|.|TRBV6-5|.
CASRLTWFSGNTIYF
TGTGCCAGCAGGCTGACATGGTTCTCTGGAAACACCATATATTTT
>TRBJ1-1|.|TRBV18|.
CASSPQGGWTEAFF
TGTGCCAGCTCACCACAGGGGGGCTGGACTGAAGCTTTCTTT
>TRBJ1-5|.|TRBV5-4|once
CASSVGGFGGNQPQHF
TGTGCCAGCAGCGTGGGAGGCTTCGGAGGCAATCAGCCCCAGCATTTT
>TRBJ2-2|TRBD1|TRBV5-4|.
CASSLGQGVTGELFF
TGTGCCAGCAGCCTGGGACAGGGAGTCACCGGGGAGCTGTTTTTT
>TRBJ1-2|TRBD1|TRBV2|once
CASSEEGGQHSGYTF
TGTGCCAGCAGTGAAGAGGGGGGACAGCACTCTGGCTACACCTTC
>TRBJ2-7|TRBD1|TRBV11-2|few
CASSRDRTREQYF
TGTGCCAGCAGCAGGGACAGGACGCGCGAGCAGTACTTC
>TRBJ1-1|.|TRBV7-2|.
CASSLVTGNTEAFF
TGTGCCAGCAGCTTAGTTACAGGGAACACTGAAGCTTTCTTT